This T cell receptor beta chain stems from a study of CD8 T cells in Susac syndrome. The authors reverse transcribed 0.5 to 1 ug RNA with random hexamers. The amplification used immunoSEQ multiplex PCR on TCR beta CDR3; it spanned 54 Vbeta and 13 Jbeta. MiXCR, applied by TCRdb to the immunoSEQ multiplex PCR reads, yields one record per CDR3 protein. The sample consists of 150,000 to 200,000 distinct CDR3 sequences, 90% to 96% of them appearing once. Sequencing of TCR beta was performed on blood CD8+ T cells and on blood CD4+ T cells. Included as multiple sclerosis controls were treatment-naive patients who had stable or active relapsing-remitting disease. Negative magnetic isolation gave CD8+ and CD4+ cells; FACS enriched CD8+ TEMRA. The CDR3 is made up of 13 amino acids. Germline CDR1 and CDR2: SNHLY and FYNNEI. The V and J ends lost 11 bases and 7 bases respectively, with 20 bases between them.

V is TRBV2 and J is TRBJ2-5, with a tentative D call TRBD2 (5 bases). This receptor was identified in a human donor with multiple sclerosis. Sequenced sample: CD4+ T cells from PBMCs. Written as DNA, the CDR3 is TGTGCCTGTTCCGCGGAGGCCGGGCCGACCCAGTACTTC. It translates to CACSAEAGPTQYF.